This T cell receptor (beta chain) was profiled in a study of CXCR3-negative and CXCR3-positive naive CD8 T cells. Study-level points and caveats: Researchers reported similar TRBV-TRBJ usage in naive CXCR3-negative and CXCR3-positive cells, though memory differed.

Points on this clonotype: Its antigen is currently unknown.

In preparing the TRB cDNA libraries, 5' RACE with UMI labels was used. After re-calling the 5' RACE reads, TCRdb lists one entry per CDR3 protein, DNA absent. The data include around 48,000 distinct CDR3 sequences; the top ten clones carry over 12%. This CDR3 is built from 11 residues. The germline gives CDR1 KGHDR, CDR2 SFDVKD. The sequence was collected from a human donor in good health. Some clones in this sample may be carry-over from other donors' samples. The chain employs TRBV24-1 and TRBJ2-7. The sequenced material came from memory CD8+ T cells from blood. CDR3 loop: CATSDFYEQYF.